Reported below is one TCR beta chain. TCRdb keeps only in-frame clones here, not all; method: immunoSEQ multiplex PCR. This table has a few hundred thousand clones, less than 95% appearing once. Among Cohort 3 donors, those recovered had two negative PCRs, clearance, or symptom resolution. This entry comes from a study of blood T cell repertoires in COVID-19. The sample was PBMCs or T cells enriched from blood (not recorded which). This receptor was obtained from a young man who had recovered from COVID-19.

CDR3 DNA: TGCGCCAGCAGCTTGACCAGGTACGAGCAGTACTTC. Its protein is CASSLTRYEQYF. The J gene is TRBJ2-7, the V gene TRBV5-1; D not resolved. Trimming cost V 1 base and J 4 bases, with 6 bases left between them. CDR1 SGHRS and CDR2 YFSETQ come from the germline V gene. The CDR3 has 12 residues.